A selection of T cell receptor beta chains follows, all from one sample in a study of T cells in Graves' hyperthyroidism and ophthalmopathy. TCRdb re-analysed the multiplex PCR reads in MiXCR, keeping a single row per CDR3 protein. The sample yields fewer than 850,000 distinct CDR3 sequences, 17% seen once. The sample taken for sequencing was blood. These receptors all stem from a man aged 50-59 years with Graves' hyperthyroidism. Both conserved end residues are part of each CDR3.

CDR3 length: 15; V gene: TRBV6-5; J gene: TRBJ2-1; CDR3 protein: CASSLGLDTYNEQFF
CDR3 length: 18; V gene: TRBV6-1; J gene: TRBJ2-1; CDR3 protein: CASSLNKRRYGLAPEQFF
CDR3 length: 16; V gene: TRBV28; J gene: TRBJ2-3; CDR3 protein: CASSTPGQGSTDTQYF
CDR3 length: 12; V gene: TRBV12-3/TRBV12-4; J gene: TRBJ2-1; CDR3 protein: CASSSSPDEQFF
CDR3 length: 13; V gene: TRBV14; J gene: TRBJ2-1; CDR3 protein: CASSQGPRNEQFF
CDR3 length: 14; V gene: TRBV29-1; J gene: TRBJ2-1; CDR3 protein: CSVVTGGRLNEQFF
CDR3 length: 14; V gene: TRBV10-3; J gene: TRBJ1-2; CDR3 protein: CAISDPTGDYGYTF
CDR3 length: 15; V gene: TRBV7-2; J gene: TRBJ1-4; CDR3 protein: CASSPNRGRGEKLFF
CDR3 length: 16; V gene: TRBV5-1; J gene: TRBJ1-1; CDR3 protein: CASSLGAGGGNTEAFF
CDR3 length: 13; V gene: TRBV28; J gene: TRBJ2-1; CDR3 protein: CASSLSTYNEQFF
CDR3 length: 17; V gene: TRBV28; J gene: TRBJ2-3; CDR3 protein: CASSLGLAGLVTDTQYF
CDR3 length: 12; V gene: TRBV2; J gene: TRBJ2-7; CDR3 protein: CASRPLSYEQYF
CDR3 length: 17; V gene: TRBV24-1; J gene: TRBJ2-1; CDR3 protein: CATSGLAGGQLNNEQFF
CDR3 length: 15; V gene: TRBV6-2/TRBV6-3; J gene: TRBJ2-7; CDR3 protein: CASSYRRDSSYEQYF
CDR3 length: 16; V gene: TRBV19; J gene: TRBJ2-1; CDR3 protein: CASSMQGTSGRSEQFF
CDR3 length: 12; V gene: TRBV28; J gene: TRBJ2-1; CDR3 protein: CASSFDYNEQFF
CDR3 length: 13; V gene: TRBV9; J gene: TRBJ2-3; CDR3 protein: CASSVPEEDTQYF
CDR3 length: 13; V gene: TRBV12-3/TRBV12-4; J gene: TRBJ2-7; CDR3 protein: CASSLRTASEQYF
CDR3 length: 16; V gene: TRBV3-1; J gene: TRBJ1-6; CDR3 protein: CASSQLRSSYNSPLHF
CDR3 length: 14; V gene: TRBV10-3; J gene: TRBJ2-1; CDR3 protein: CATTNRMENNEQFF